This T cell receptor beta chain originates from a study of glioma-infiltrating T cells. TCR alpha and beta CDR3 regions were amplified from RNA using iRepertoire nested multiplex PCR. For one-step reverse transcription and amplification, about 85-400 ng of tissue mRNA or PBMC total RNA was used. TCRdb processed the multiplex PCR reads anew with MiXCR; each CDR3 protein has one entry. The data contain approximately 88,000 distinct CDR3 sequences, approximately 22% of them singletons. This clonotype occurred many times. What it recognizes is unknown. Germline trimming cut 4 bases from V and 7 bases from J; bases unmatched to any gene: 5. The germline V gene has CDR1 LGHDT and CDR2 YNNKEL (reference sequence). The CDR3 totals 13 residues. Study findings and constraints: Only very few CDR3 sequences appeared in both tissue and blood. Non-neoplastic patients had below-expected tissue-blood divergence, while all gliomas exceeded expectation.

The chain is built from TRBV3-1 and TRBJ1-2; 8 bases fit TRBD1. The sequenced material came from glioma tissue, nonneoplastic brain tissue, or PBMCs (not recorded which). This receptor was taken from a human donor with low-grade glioma or glioblastoma, undergoing nonglioma brain surgery, or in good health (not recorded which). CDR3 sequence: CASSPQDRAGYTF. The CDR3 DNA sequence: TGTGCCAGCAGCCCTCAGGACAGGGCTGGCTACACCTTC. Filled out from reference TRBV3-1 and TRBJ1-2, the complete variable domain reads DTAVSQTPKYLVTQMGNDKSIKCEQNLGHDTMYWYKQDSKKFLKIMFSYNNKELIINETVPNRFSPKSPDKAHLNLHINSLELGDSAVYFCASSPQDRAGYTFGSGTRLTVV.